The rows below give T cell receptor beta chains drawn from one sample of a study of breast tumors, draining lymph nodes, adjacent tissues. TCRdb ran MiXCR on the multiplex PCR reads and lists one entry per CDR3 protein. The sample lists some 170,000 distinct CDR3 sequences; approximately 30% were seen once. Sequencing was performed on axillary lymph node tissue. The receptors were gathered from a female donor with breast cancer. Some clones in this sample may be carry-over from other donors' samples. The CDR3 runs from the conserved cysteine through the conserved F or W. The D gene is left open where the match is weak. Clone size is given for some rows only: seen once, a few or many times, or a class if the clone is expanded.

size | J | V | D | CDR3 | DNA
NA | TRBJ1-1 | TRBV10-3 | NA | CAVLAGGNTEAFF | TGTGCCGTCTTAGCAGGAGGGAACACTGAAGCTTTCTTT
NA | TRBJ2-1 | TRBV4-2 | NA | CASNQDPGAPQFF | TGTGCCAGCAACCAAGATCCGGGTGCGCCCCAGTTCTTC
many | TRBJ1-6 | TRBV19 | NA | CASSTGDDNSPLHF | TGTGCCAGTAGTACAGGGGACGATAATTCACCCCTCCACTTT
many | TRBJ2-5 | TRBV12-3/TRBV12-4 | TRBD2 | CASSFSSLAGGRGWMETQYF | TGTGCCAGCAGTTTCTCGTCCCTAGCGGGAGGCAGGGGATGGATGGAGACCCAGTACTTC
many | TRBJ2-1 | TRBV6-6 | TRBD2 | CASSYTMGGWNEQFF | TGTGCCAGCAGTTACACAATGGGGGGGTGGAATGAGCAGTTCTTC
NA | TRBJ1-4 | TRBV20-1 | NA | CSAPRLGEEPFF | TGCAGTGCTCCCCGACTGGGAGAAGAACCGTTTTTT
many | TRBJ2-7 | TRBV4-3 | TRBD2 | CASSQEGPGTSGILYEQYF | TGCGCCAGCAGCCAAGAAGGGCCCGGGACTAGCGGGATTCTTTACGAGCAGTACTTC
NA | TRBJ1-4 | TRBV6-4 | TRBD1 | CASSRDRVEEKLFF | TGTGCCAGCAGTCGGGACAGGGTAGAAGAAAAACTGTTTTTT
many | TRBJ2-1 | TRBV29-1 | TRBD1 | CSVLDREGSYNEQFF | TGCAGCGTTCTGGACAGGGAAGGATCCTACAATGAGCAGTTCTTC
many | TRBJ2-3 | TRBV2 | NA | CASSELGGGRTDTQYF | TGTGCCAGCAGTGAACTGGGCGGGGGCCGCACAGATACGCAGTATTTT
few | TRBJ2-7 | TRBV28 | NA | CASSPPQDGEQYF | TGTGCCAGCAGTCCCCCCCAGGATGGCGAGCAGTACTTC
NA | TRBJ1-5 | TRBV20-1 | TRBD1 | CSARTGGPYEHF | TGCAGTGCTAGGACAGGGGGGCCCTACGAGCATTTT
NA | TRBJ2-5 | TRBV9 | NA | CAGSVGSGSRETPYF | NA
many | TRBJ2-2 | TRBV5-1 | TRBD2 | CASSGGGLAGDTGELFF | TGCGCCAGCAGCGGTGGTGGACTAGCGGGGGACACCGGGGAGCTGTTTTTT
many | TRBJ1-2 | TRBV4-2 | NA | CASSQDVQQTNYGYTF | TGTGCCAGCAGCCAAGACGTACAGCAAACTAACTATGGCTACACCTTC
NA | TRBJ2-5 | TRBV5-1 | TRBD1 | CASSWGTGQETQYF | TGCGCCAGCAGCTGGGGGACAGGACAAGAGACCCAGTACTTC
many | TRBJ2-7 | TRBV20-1 | TRBD2 | CSARGITLAEDYEQYF | TGCAGTGCTAGGGGCATTACGCTAGCGGAGGATTACGAGCAGTACTTC
many | TRBJ2-5 | TRBV5-1 | NA | CASSLASGRETQYF | TGCGCCAGCAGCTTGGCCTCGGGGAGGGAGACCCAGTACTTC
many | TRBJ1-6 | TRBV12-3/TRBV12-4 | NA | CASSFFRTNSPLHF | TGTGCCAGCAGTTTCTTCCGGACTAATTCACCCCTCCACTTT
many | TRBJ1-5 | TRBV10-2 | NA | CASSDSFNQPQHF | TGCGCCAGCAGTGACAGTTTCAATCAGCCCCAGCATTTT
many | TRBJ1-1 | TRBV29-1 | NA | CSCRWMNTEAFF | TGCAGCTGCCGGTGGATGAACACTGAAGCTTTCTTT
many | TRBJ2-3 | TRBV6-5 | NA | CASRPGQTSDTQYF | TGTGCCAGCAGGCCAGGCCAGACATCAGATACGCAGTATTTT
NA | TRBJ2-7 | TRBV20-1 | TRBD2 | CSAVAGGTYAQYF | TGTAGTGCAGTAGCGGGGGGAACCTACGCGCAGTACTTC
once | TRBJ1-1 | TRBV14 | NA | CASSLRGGRVGTEAFF | TGTGCCAGCAGTTTAAGGGGCGGCCGCGTTGGCACTGAAGCTTTCTTT
NA | TRBJ1-4 | TRBV9 | NA | CAAPGSQPEKLFF | TGTGCAGCCCCCGGATCGCAGCCGGAAAAACTGTTTTTT
many | TRBJ2-3 | TRBV7-3 | NA | CASSLNGGGVDTQYF | TGTGCCAGCAGCTTAAATGGGGGGGGCGTAGATACGCAGTATTTT
many | TRBJ2-3 | TRBV20-1 | TRBD2 | CSASPPQRGGNTQYF | TGCAGTGCTAGCCCCCCCCAGCGGGGGGGGAATACGCAGTATTTT
NA | TRBJ2-1 | TRBV2 | TRBD2 | CASSPPVVTSGRTQRNERFF | TGTGCCAGCAGCCCCCCGGTAGTGACTAGCGGGAGAACTCAGAGGAACGAGCGGTTCTTC
many | TRBJ2-3 | TRBV24-1 | TRBD1 | CATSDLGDRRPDTQYF | TGTGCCACCAGTGATTTAGGGGACAGGCGCCCAGATACGCAGTATTTT
many | TRBJ2-7 | TRBV7-2 | NA | CASSGGSYEQYF | TGTGCCAGCAGCGGGGGCTCCTACGAGCAGTACTTC
NA | TRBJ2-7 | TRBV10-3 | TRBD1 | CAISAVRDRDYEQYF | TGTGCCATCAGTGCTGTCCGGGACAGGGATTACGAGCAGTACTTC
few | TRBJ1-1 | TRBV4-2 | NA | CASSQGNTEAFF | TGTGCCAGCAGCCAGGGCAACACTGAAGCTTTCTTT
NA | TRBJ2-1 | TRBV16 | TRBD2 | CASSPSGTGGSGTSGESYNEQFF | TGTGCCAGCAGCCCGTCCGGGACAGGGGGTTCCGGGACTAGCGGGGAATCCTACAATGAGCAGTTCTTC
many | TRBJ2-5 | TRBV11-1 | TRBD1 | CASSPPGQGMETQYF | TGTGCCAGCAGCCCCCCCGGACAGGGCATGGAGACCCAGTACTTC
many | TRBJ2-1 | TRBV12-3/TRBV12-4 | NA | CASSLARSGRLFF | TGTGCCAGCAGTTTAGCGCGGTCAGGGAGGCTGTTCTTC
NA | TRBJ1-6 | TRBV15 | NA | CATTGDRFNSPLHF | TGTGCCACCACAGGGGACCGTTTTAATTCACCCCTCCACTTT
NA | TRBJ2-3 | TRBV15 | TRBD2 | CATRRLAGGPGRTDTQYF | TGTGCCACCAGGAGACTAGCGGGAGGGCCCGGTAGGACAGATACGCAGTATTTT
many | TRBJ1-4 | TRBV5-6 | NA | CASSLYGTTNEKLFF | TGTGCCAGCAGCTTGTATGGGACAACTAATGAAAAACTGTTTTTT
many | TRBJ1-4 | TRBV19 | NA | CASTLKDEKLFF | TGTGCCAGTACCCTAAAGGATGAAAAACTGTTTTTT
NA | TRBJ2-7 | TRBV3-1 | TRBD2 | CASSQDPGGGGSYEQYF | TGTGCCAGCAGCCAAGATCCAGGCGGGGGGGGCTCCTACGAGCAGTACTTC
many | TRBJ1-2 | TRBV6-5 | TRBD1 | CASRGQGANYGYTF | TGTGCCAGCAGGGGACAGGGGGCTAACTATGGCTACACCTTC